The rows below give T cell receptor beta chains drawn from one sample of a study of blood T cell repertoires in COVID-19. This table comes from immunoSEQ multiplex PCR, and its TCRdb copy is limited to in-frame clones, with some not included. The sample shows about 370,000 clones, roughly 90% of them seen only once. Sequencing used PBMCs or T cells enriched from blood (not recorded which). All receptors derive from a woman in her twenties or thirties who had recovered from COVID-19. CDR3s include the opening cysteine and the closing phenylalanine or tryptophan. Fields, in order: D gene, J gene, clone size, V gene, CDR3 DNA, CDR3 protein. The D gene is left open where the match is weak. Size values are once, few and many counts, or a class for expanded clones, and some rows have none.

>TRBD1|TRBJ1-6|NA|TRBV18
TGTGCCAGCTCACCAGGACAGGGGTATAATTCACCCCTCCACTTT
CASSPGQGYNSPLHF
>TRBD1|TRBJ2-3|few|TRBV18
TGTGCCAGCTCACCAGCCGGGGTGGGACAGGGATTCACAGATACGCAGTATTTT
CASSPAGVGQGFTDTQYF
>TRBD1|TRBJ2-1|NA|TRBV24-1
TGTGCCACCAGATCGACAGGGGAGGATGAGCAGTTCTTC
CATRSTGEDEQFF
>TRBD2|TRBJ2-3|NA|TRBV18
TGTGCCAGCTCACCACTCCCTAGCGGGCCGAGCACAGATACGCAGTATTTT
CASSPLPSGPSTDTQYF
>NA|TRBJ2-3|NA|TRBV6-2/TRBV6-3
TGTGCCAGCAGCCGGGACAAGGCAGATACGCAGTATTTT
CASSRDKADTQYF
>NA|TRBJ1-1|once|TRBV2
TGTGCCAGCAGTGATGCAGGGAACACTGAAGCTTTCTTT
CASSDAGNTEAFF
>NA|TRBJ2-2|NA|TRBV7-9
TGTGCCAGCCCTAGGCTCGGAGTCACCGGGGAGCTGTTTTTT
CASPRLGVTGELFF
>NA|TRBJ2-7|NA|TRBV7-9
TGTGCCAGCAGCTTAGATTTACGTGGCCACGAGCAGTACTTC
CASSLDLRGHEQYF
>TRBD1|TRBJ1-5|NA|TRBV27
TGTGCCAGCAGTGCCCAGACAGGGGGCCGCAATCAGCCCCAGCATTTT
CASSAQTGGRNQPQHF
>NA|TRBJ1-4|NA|TRBV28
TGTGCCAGCAATAGGGGAATTAATGAAAAACTGTTTTTT
CASNRGINEKLFF
>NA|TRBJ1-3|NA|TRBV19
TGTGCCAGTAGCGACAGGGGAAACACCATATATTTT
CASSDRGNTIYF
>NA|TRBJ1-6|NA|TRBV12-5
TGTGCTAGTGGTTTCGGGTTCTCCTATAATTCACCCCTCCACTTT
CASGFGFSYNSPLHF
>NA|TRBJ2-1|NA|TRBV7-9
TGTGCCAGCAGCTTAGTGTCAGGCACTGAGCAGTTCTTC
CASSLVSGTEQFF
>NA|TRBJ1-4|NA|TRBV28
TGTGCCAGCACCGCGACAGAGAAACTGTTTTTT
CASTATEKLFF
>NA|TRBJ1-2|NA|TRBV5-8
TGTGCCAGCAGGACGACCCTACAGACCGAGGAGGTCGGTGGCTACACCTTC
CASRTTLQTEEVGGYTF
>NA|TRBJ2-7|NA|TRBV5-6
TGTGCCAGCAGGATCAGGGGCGGGCTAAGCTCCTACGAGCAGTACTTC
CASRIRGGLSSYEQYF
>TRBD1|TRBJ2-7|NA|TRBV11-1
TGTGCCAGCAGCCCCCGATCGGGGACAGGGGTTGACGAGCAGTACTTC
CASSPRSGTGVDEQYF
>NA|TRBJ2-1|NA|TRBV4-2
TGTGCCAGCAGCCAAGGAACCTCACGGAGCTCCTACAATGAGCAGTTCTTC
CASSQGTSRSSYNEQFF
>TRBD1|TRBJ1-2|NA|TRBV9
TGTGCCAGCAGCGGTGACAGGGCCCTCTATGGCTACACCTTC
CASSGDRALYGYTF
>NA|TRBJ2-7|NA|TRBV10-3
TGTGCCATCACCCGCGGCGACGGCGACGAGCAGTACTTC
CAITRGDGDEQYF
>NA|TRBJ1-1|many|TRBV10-2
TGCGCCAGCAGTCCAGGGATGGAAGCTTTCTTT
CASSPGMEAFF
>TRBD1|TRBJ2-7|NA|TRBV5-1
TGCGCCAGCAGCTTGTCACCGGGACAGGGATCGGCCTACGAGCAGTACTTC
CASSLSPGQGSAYEQYF
>NA|TRBJ1-2|NA|TRBV6-6
TGTGCCAGCAGTTACTCGGGGGGGCCTGATGGCTACACCTTC
CASSYSGGPDGYTF
>NA|TRBJ1-1|NA|TRBV10-2
TGCGCCAGCAGTGAGCAATGGGGCCGGAACACTGAAGCTTTCTTT
CASSEQWGRNTEAFF
>NA|TRBJ2-2|NA|TRBV11-3
TGTGCCAGCAGCAAGGGGCAGGGGAACACCGGGGAGCTGTTTTTT
CASSKGQGNTGELFF
>NA|TRBJ1-6|NA|TRBV30
TGTGCCTGGAGTCCAGGGGAAGATTCACCCCTCCACTTT
CAWSPGEDSPLHF
>NA|TRBJ2-1|few|TRBV5-1
TGCGCCAGCAGCTTGGTGGGCGGGTCGACCTACAATGAGCAGTTCTTC
CASSLVGGSTYNEQFF
>NA|TRBJ1-4|NA|TRBV27
TGTGCCAGCAGCACCTGGGCGGGAGTATCTAATGAAAAACTGTTTTTT
CASSTWAGVSNEKLFF
>NA|TRBJ1-1|NA|TRBV5-1
TGCGCCAGCACCCCAGGGGCCTGGAAGTCGAACACTGAAGCTTTCTTT
CASTPGAWKSNTEAFF